Each of the 18 T cell receptor beta chains below was sequenced from the same sample in a study of cytomegalovirus exposure and HLA in healthy donors. Use of 60 Vbeta and 13 Jbeta primers characterized the PCR. TCRdb's table, derived via immunoSEQ multiplex PCR, lists solely in-frame clones and lacks some. The table lists about 130,000 clones, more than 60% of them singletons, with around 13% in the top ten. The specimen was PBMCs. These receptors were taken from a woman aged 60 to 75 in good health and CMV-seropositive.

This clone occurred once. The chain employs TRBV11-2 and TRBJ2-1, with 10 bases lining up with TRBD2. V dropped 0 bases and J dropped 7; count of bases not matched to a gene: 9. CDR1 SGHAT and CDR2 FQNNGV come from the germline V gene. The CDR3 covers 17 residues. CDR3 region: CASSLELPASGRNEQFF. CDR3 in DNA: TGTGCCAGCAGCTTAGAGCTCCCGGCTAGCGGGAGAAATGAGCAGTTCTTC.

This chain's CDR3 is CAWSVQISSGNTIYF. CDR3 DNA sequence: TGTGCCTGGAGTGTACAGATCAGCTCTGGAAACACCATATATTTT. The chain is built from TRBV30 and TRBJ1-3; the D is unclear. The length of the CDR3 is 15 residues. Germline-derived CDR1 and CDR2 are GTSNPN and SVGIG (reference sequence). V lost 0 bases to trimming and J lost 0 bases, with 9 bases between them.

The rearrangement joins TRBV7-3 to TRBJ2-1; 9 nucleotides align to TRBD2. CDR1 and CDR2 from the germline V gene are SGHTA and FQGTGA. This CDR3 comprises 17 residues. The trim removed 3 bases at V and 5 bases at J, leaving 11 bases unmatched. The CDR3 coding sequence is TGTGCCAGCAGCTTCGGCGGGAGGGCGGGTCGGAACAATGAGCAGTTCTTC. Protein: CASSFGGRAGRNNEQFF.

This clone was observed a few times. The rearrangement joins TRBV4-2 to TRBJ2-7, with D unclear. There are 12 residues in the CDR3. Germline assignment: CDR1 LGHNA and CDR2 YNFKEQ. V was pared by 0 bases and J by 6 bases, with 6 bases between. CDR3 bases: TGTGCCAGCAGCCAAGATTTGGCCGAGCAGTACTTC. It translates to CASSQDLAEQYF.

This clone showed up just once. V usage is TRBV9 and J usage is TRBJ2-7; TRBD1 might be the D (6 bases). Trimming took off 0 bases at V and 6 bases at J, with 16 bases between the two ends. The V gene's germline CDR1 is SGDLS and CDR2 YYNGEE. This CDR3 is built from 15 residues. The CDR3: CASSVEGRVGGEQYF. DNA of the CDR3: TGTGCCAGCAGCGTAGAGGGCAGGGTAGGGGGCGAGCAGTACTTC.

This clone was counted once. The V call is TRBV18, the J call TRBJ1-1, with TRBD1 matching 7 bases. The germline V gene encodes CDR1 KGHSH and CDR2 LQKENI. This CDR3 has 18 residues. The V segment lost 2 bases and the J segment 1 base; nucleotides outside the gene matches: 13. The CDR3 DNA follows: TGTGCCAGCTCACCAAGGAGACAGGGTATCACCGAGAACACTGAAGCTTTCTTT. Translating it yields CASSPRRQGITENTEAFF.

The rearrangement links TRBV27 to TRBJ2-7; 10 bases are a match to TRBD1. CDR3 length: 14 amino acids. Germline CDR1 is MNHEY and CDR2 is SMNVEV (reference sequence). Trimming cost V 3 bases and J 6 bases; bases outside gene matches: 5. The DNA for the CDR3 is TGTGCCAGCAGTTTTTGGGACAGGGGAGCCGAGCAGTACTTC. It encodes CASSFWDRGAEQYF.

The CDR3 here is CASSVLPLAGELFF. Written as DNA, the CDR3 is TGTGCCAGCAGCGTATTGCCGTTGGCAGGGGAGCTGTTTTTT. J is TRBJ2-2 and V is TRBV9; D gene uncertain. V was shortened by 1 base and J by 8 bases, with 12 bases between the two germline ends. In germline, CDR1 is SGDLS, CDR2 YYNGEE. This CDR3 has 14 amino acids.

The V gene is TRBV6-1, the J gene TRBJ2-4, with D perhaps TRBD2 (5 bases). Germline V gene lookup returns CDR1 MNHNS and CDR2 SASEGT. V lost 3 bases and J 7 bases, leaving 10 bases between the germline ends. This CDR3 is 13 amino acids long. CDR3 DNA: TGTGCCAGCAGTGAGGCAGGAGGTAACATTCAGTACTTC. This encodes CASSEAGGNIQYF.

CDR3: CASSQTPQGEQYF. The CDR3 bases are TGTGCCAGTAGTCAAACACCCCAGGGCGAGCAGTACTTC. The chain employs TRBV19 and TRBJ2-7; tentatively, D is TRBD1 (5 bases). The germline gives CDR1 LNHDA, CDR2 SQIVND (reference sequence). The CDR3 sequence is 13 residues long. V lost 5 bases and J 6 bases, leaving 14 bases between the germline ends.

This CDR3 reads CASSEPIGRDRGYEQYF. In nucleotides, the CDR3 is TGTGCCAGCAGTGAACCTATTGGGAGGGACAGGGGGTACGAGCAGTACTTC. The chain carries TRBV6-1 and TRBJ2-7; 11 bases map to TRBD1. Germline V CDR1 and CDR2: MNHNS, SASEGT. The CDR3 spans 17 residues. The J segment lost 4 bases and the V segment lost 2 bases, leaving 10 bases of the junction unmatched.

This sequence joins TRBV6-1 and TRBJ1-2, with 9 bases aligning to TRBD1. There are 14 residues in the CDR3. With V trimmed by 8 bases and J by 4 bases, 8 bases remained unmatched. Germline V CDR1 and CDR2: MNHNS, SASEGT. CDR3 DNA: TGTGCCAGCCGCGGACAGGGGACAGCCTATGGCTACACCTTC. It yields the protein CASRGQGTAYGYTF.

The V gene is TRBV7-2, the J gene TRBJ2-7; 8 bases align to TRBD2. The CDR3 has 14 amino acids. V lost 3 bases, J lost 4 bases, and 5 bases stayed unmatched. Germline assignment: CDR1 SGHTA and CDR2 FQGNSA. The CDR3 bases are TGTGCCAGCAGCTTCCCCAGCGGGGGTTACGAGCAGTACTTC. Protein product: CASSFPSGGYEQYF.

This chain links TRBV5-4 with TRBJ2-3; 8 bases match TRBD1. Germline V lookup: CDR1 SGHNT, CDR2 YYREEE (reference sequence). This CDR3 region has 15 residues. The V and J ends lost 4 bases and 0 bases, in that order; junction bases with no gene match: 4. CDR3 sequence (DNA): TGTGCCAGCAGCCCTACAGGGGGGAGCACAGATACGCAGTATTTT. Amino acids: CASSPTGGSTDTQYF. The whole variable domain, remainder taken from reference TRBV5-4 and TRBJ2-3, is ETGVTQSPTHLIKTRGQQVTLRCSSQSGHNTVSWYQQALGQGPQFIFQYYREEENGRGNFPPRFSGLQFPNYSSELNVNALELDDSALYLCASSPTGGSTDTQYFGPGTRLTVL.

This clone was seen a handful of times. The rearrangement joins TRBV10-2 to TRBJ2-5; D gene uncertain. This CDR3 is 14 amino acids long. Germline V gene lookup returns CDR1 WSHSY and CDR2 SAAADI. The V end was cut by 0 bases, the J end by 3 bases, with 8 bases between. The DNA of the CDR3 is TGCGCCAGCAGTGAGTCTCCTACCGAAGAGACCCAGTACTTC. Its protein product is CASSESPTEETQYF.

This sequence joins TRBV5-1 and TRBJ2-5, with D hard to call. This CDR3 region has 12 residues. Germline assignment: CDR1 SGHRS and CDR2 YFSETQ. Trimming shortened V by 4 bases and J by 0 bases, and 4 bases separated the two germline ends. The CDR3 DNA follows: TGCGCCAGCAGCCAAAACCAAGAGACCCAGTACTTC. Amino acid sequence: CASSQNQETQYF. Full variable domain (missing parts from reference TRBV5-1 and TRBJ2-5): KAGVTQTPRYLIKTRGQQVTLSCSPISGHRSVSWYQQTPGQGLQFLFEYFSETQRNKGNFPGRFSGRQFSNSRSEMNVSTLELGDSALYLCASSQNQETQYFGPGTRLLVL.

The chain carries TRBV7-9 and TRBJ1-3; a possible D gene is TRBD1 (5 bases). Germline lookup yields CDR1 SEHNR and CDR2 FQNEAQ (reference sequence). V gave up 5 bases and J gave up 0 bases, with 11 bases separating them. This CDR3 spans 15 amino acids. This CDR3 reads CASSRQPSSGNTIYF. The CDR3 bases are TGTGCCAGCAGCCGACAGCCAAGCTCTGGAAACACCATATATTTT.

The chain uses TRBV29-1 and TRBJ2-1; 15 nucleotides match TRBD2. With 5 bases clipped from V and 4 bases from J, the junction kept 9 bases outside the gene matches. The CDR3 contains 17 residues. Per germline, CDR1 SQVTM and CDR2 ANQGSEA. CDR3 DNA: TGCAGCGTTCCCGGGACTAGCGGGGGGCTCCGTTACAATGAGCAGTTCTTC. Translation gives CSVPGTSGGLRYNEQFF.